Each of the 25 T cell receptor beta chains below was sequenced from the same sample in a study of radiation and T cells in renal cell carcinoma. TCRdb keeps only in-frame clones here, not all; method: immunoSEQ multiplex PCR. The data hold under 25,000 clones, with around 80% observed a single time. This sample's time point: baseline pretreatment blood. Treatment reported: 15 Gy SBRT to primary tumor, nephrectomy 4 weeks later. The sequenced sample was blood, obtained from a patient whose treatment included radiotherapy and nephrectomy. These receptors all stem from a man between 60 and 75 years old with renal cell carcinoma.

This chain's CDR3 is CASRKGGVDYGYTF. In nucleotides, the CDR3 is TGTGCCAGCAGAAAAGGGGGCGTAGACTATGGCTACACCTTC. V gene TRBV11-2 combines with J gene TRBJ1-2; TRBD1 aligns across 7 bases. In germline, CDR1 is SGHAT, CDR2 FQNNGV. With 6 bases clipped from V and 3 bases from J, the junction kept 7 bases outside the gene matches. The CDR3 runs to 14 residues.

The gene calls are TRBV30 and TRBJ2-1; D may be TRBD2 (6 bases). V was clipped by 5 bases and J by 9 bases, with 17 bases between them. Germline loops: CDR1 GTSNPN, CDR2 SVGIG (reference sequence). The CDR3 totals 13 residues. The CDR3 protein is CAWAGSGVGEQFF. The CDR3, as DNA: TGTGCCTGGGCGGGATCAGGTGTGGGTGAGCAGTTCTTC. Full variable domain (outside the CDR3, taken from reference TRBV30 and TRBJ2-1): SQTIHQWPATLVQPVGSPLSLECTVEGTSNPNLYWYRQAAGRGLQLLFYSVGIGQISSEVPQNLSASRPQDRQFILSSKKLLLSDSGFYLCAWAGSGVGEQFFGPGTRLTVL.

This clone was seen a handful of times. The chain has TRBV5-1 and TRBJ2-1, with 7 bases matching TRBD2. The junction had 12 bases not matched to a gene; V was cut back by 0 bases and J by 9 bases. The germline V gene encodes CDR1 SGHRS and CDR2 YFSETQ. The CDR3 is 16 amino acids. Written as DNA, the CDR3 is TGCGCCAGCAGCTTGGGGACTAGATCGGCCTTGGGTGAGCAGTTCTTC. This encodes CASSLGTRSALGEQFF.

This chain connects TRBV27 to TRBJ1-4; the match to TRBD1 covers 9 bases. CDR3 length equals 16 residues. The germline V gene has CDR1 MNHEY and CDR2 SMNVEV (reference sequence). The J segment lost 7 bases and the V segment lost 3 bases, leaving 9 bases of the junction unmatched. In DNA, the CDR3 is TGTGCCAGCAGTTTGGCCGCCGGGACAGGGCTTGAAAAACTGTTTTTT. It translates to CASSLAAGTGLEKLFF.

The chain joins TRBV5-5 to TRBJ1-5, with 7 bases matching TRBD1. The V gene's germline CDR1 is SGHKS and CDR2 YYEKEE (reference sequence). The CDR3 extends over 14 amino acids. The V and J ends lost 1 base and 5 bases, in that order; junction bases with no gene match: 3. Written as DNA, the CDR3 is TGTGCCAGCAGCTTGAACAGGGGAGATCAGCCCCAGCATTTT. This encodes CASSLNRGDQPQHF.

This clone was counted once. V gene TRBV11-2 combines with J gene TRBJ2-3; TRBD2 aligns across 10 bases. The CDR3 consists of 15 residues. The V gene end was trimmed by 3 bases and the J gene end by 3 bases; junction bases not matched to a gene: 3. CDR1 is SGHAT, CDR2 FQNNGV, per germline. The CDR3 spells CASSFLAGVTDTQYF. The DNA of the CDR3 is TGTGCCAGCAGCTTCCTAGCGGGAGTGACAGATACGCAGTATTTT. Full variable domain (rest looked up from reference TRBV11-2 and TRBJ2-3): EAGVAQSPRYKIIEKRQSVAFWCNPISGHATLYWYQQILGQGPKLLIQFQNNGVVDDSQLPKDRFSAERLKGVDSTLKIQPAKLEDSAVYLCASSFLAGVTDTQYFGPGTRLTVL.

The V call is TRBV5-4, the J call TRBJ2-1; 7 nucleotides match TRBD2. V was clipped by 4 bases and J by 0 bases; unmatched bases: 4. CDR3 size: 15 residues. Germline loops: CDR1 SGHNT, CDR2 YYREEE (reference sequence). The CDR3 DNA sequence: TGTGCCAGCAGCGTAGCGGGCTTCTCCTACAATGAGCAGTTCTTC. Its protein product is CASSVAGFSYNEQFF.

The chain carries TRBV7-2 and TRBJ2-3, with 9 bases identical to TRBD2. V was pared by 3 bases and J by 4 bases, with 8 bases of the junction left unmatched. Germline CDR1 and CDR2: SGHTA and FQGNSA. The CDR3 contains 16 residues. The CDR3 DNA is TGTGCCAGCAGCTTGCAGTGGCGGGAGGGCGCAGATACGCAGTATTTT. It yields the protein CASSLQWREGADTQYF.

The chain joins TRBV7-9 to TRBJ2-7; 11 bases match TRBD2. The CDR3 totals 16 residues. Looked up from germline, CDR1 is SEHNR and CDR2 is FQNEAQ (reference sequence). With V trimmed by 4 bases and J by 0 bases, 5 bases remained unmatched. CDR3 sequence (DNA): TGTGCCAGCAGCTATGGACTAGCGGGCAGCTCCTACGAGCAGTACTTC. Residues: CASSYGLAGSSYEQYF.

The V call is TRBV5-1, the J call TRBJ2-3; 7 bases agree with TRBD2. The CDR3 length is 16 residues. Germline assignment: CDR1 SGHRS and CDR2 YFSETQ. V trimming: 4 bases; J trimming: 3 bases; junction bases outside the gene matches: 11. The CDR3 bases are TGCGCCAGCAGCCTCTGGGGAGGGACGCTTACAGATACGCAGTATTTT. Its protein product is CASSLWGGTLTDTQYF.

The chain employs TRBV19 and TRBJ1-5, with no clear D. Germline V gene data show CDR1 as LNHDA and CDR2 as SQIVND (reference sequence). Deletions cut 2 bases from V and 7 bases from J, with 6 bases between. The CDR3 extends over 12 amino acids. CDR3 coding DNA: TGTGCCAGTAGTATAACTGACCAGCCCCAGCATTTT. Translated: CASSITDQPQHF. Based on the CDR3 plus reference TRBV19 and TRBJ1-5, the full variable domain is DGGITQSPKYLFRKEGQNVTLSCEQNLNHDAMYWYRQDPGQGLRLIYYSQIVNDFQKGDIAEGYSVSREKKESFPLTVTSAQKNPTAFYLCASSITDQPQHFGDGTRLSIL.

The J gene is TRBJ2-2, the V gene TRBV27, with 8 bases aligning to TRBD2. Germline assignment: CDR1 MNHEY and CDR2 SMNVEV (reference sequence). The length of the CDR3 is 14 residues. Trimming cost V 6 bases and J 1 base; bases outside gene matches: 1. The CDR3 nucleotides read TGTGCCAGCAGAAGCGGGAGGAACACCGGGGAGCTGTTTTTT. This translates into CASRSGRNTGELFF.

The rearrangement uses TRBV6-5 and TRBJ1-2; D might be TRBD1 (5 bases). This CDR3 is 12 amino acids long. With 6 bases removed from V and 7 bases from J, the gap between germline ends came to 12 bases. Germline CDR1 is MNHEY and CDR2 is SVGAGI. Written as DNA, the CDR3 is TGTGCCAGCAGGAACAGGTTCCGTGGCTACACCTTC. This translates into CASRNRFRGYTF.

This rearrangement joins TRBV29-1 to TRBJ2-1; 8 positions match TRBD2. The CDR3 spans 14 residues. After removal of 7 bases from V and 0 bases from J, the junction contained 5 bases not matched to a gene. Germline assignment: CDR1 SQVTM and CDR2 ANQGSEA. The CDR3 here is CSALSGISYNEQFF. In DNA form, the CDR3 reads TGCAGCGCCCTTAGCGGGATCTCCTACAATGAGCAGTTCTTC.

The J gene is TRBJ2-7, the V gene TRBV6-5; no firm D call. V lost 2 bases, J lost 4 bases, and 9 bases lay in between. The V gene's germline CDR1 is MNHEY and CDR2 SVGAGI. This CDR3 spans 13 amino acids. CDR3 protein: CASSYPFRYEQYF. The CDR3 bases are TGTGCCAGCAGTTACCCTTTTCGATACGAGCAGTACTTC.

V is TRBV5-6 and J is TRBJ2-7; tentatively, D is TRBD1 (6 bases). Germline V CDR1 and CDR2: SGHDT, YYEEEE. CDR3 length: 13 amino acids. Trimming left V 4 bases short and J 3 bases short, with 11 bases between. CDR3 sequence: CASSRGQYYEQYF. In DNA form, the CDR3 reads TGTGCCAGCAGCAGGGGACAATACTACGAGCAGTACTTC.

The V call is TRBV4-2, the J call TRBJ2-3; the D gene could be TRBD1 or TRBD2 (5 bases each). Germline assignment: CDR1 LGHNA and CDR2 YNFKEQ. The CDR3 contains 17 residues. Trimming cost V 4 bases and J 1 base, with 18 bases left between them. The CDR3 region has the DNA TGTGCCAGCAGCCCGGACCGGACTGGGACGGGCACAGATACGCAGTATTTT. It codes for CASSPDRTGTGTDTQYF.

V is TRBV11-2 and J is TRBJ2-7; no clear D gene. V lost 6 bases, J lost 1 base, and 1 base lay in between. The CDR3 runs 10 residues. CDR1 and CDR2 from the germline V gene are SGHAT and FQNNGV. This CDR3 is CASSSYEQYF. The CDR3, as DNA: TGTGCCAGCAGTTCCTACGAGCAGTACTTC. Full variable domain (remainder filled in from reference TRBV11-2 and TRBJ2-7): EAGVAQSPRYKIIEKRQSVAFWCNPISGHATLYWYQQILGQGPKLLIQFQNNGVVDDSQLPKDRFSAERLKGVDSTLKIQPAKLEDSAVYLCASSSYEQYFGPGTRLTVT.

This sequence joins TRBV11-1 and TRBJ1-1, with D tentatively TRBD1 (5 bases). This CDR3 comprises 14 residues. Per germline, CDR1 SGHAT and CDR2 FQDESV (reference sequence). Trimming removed 3 bases at V and 5 bases at J, with 13 bases between. The CDR3 is CASSFPGTTTEAFF. The DNA for the CDR3 is TGTGCCAGCAGCTTCCCGGGGACCACAACTGAAGCTTTCTTT.

The rearrangement links TRBV5-5 to TRBJ2-3; 9 bases map to TRBD2. Trimming removed 0 bases from V and 2 bases from J; junction bases left unmatched: 7. The length of the CDR3 is 17 residues. CDR1 is SGHKS, CDR2 YYEKEE, per germline (reference sequence). CDR3 nucleotide sequence: TGTGCCAGCAGCTTGGGGGTAGCGGGAGCCGTCACAGATACGCAGTATTTT. Its translation: CASSLGVAGAVTDTQYF.

This clone occurred once. This chain links TRBV2 with TRBJ1-5; the match to TRBD1 covers 9 bases. Germline loops: CDR1 SNHLY, CDR2 FYNNEI. J lost 6 bases, V lost 4 bases, and 7 bases had no gene match. The length of the CDR3 is 15 residues. CDR3 sequence (DNA): TGTGCCAGCAGTGCAGACAGGGGGACGCGTCAGCCCCAGCATTTT. As protein: CASSADRGTRQPQHF. The entire variable domain, with the rest obtained from reference TRBV2 and TRBJ1-5, is as follows: EPEVTQTPSHQVTQMGQEVILRCVPISNHLYFYWYRQILGQKVEFLVSFYNNEISEKSEIFDDQFSVERPDGSNFTLKIRSTKLEDSAMYFCASSADRGTRQPQHFGDGTRLSIL.

The chain recombines TRBV21-1 with TRBJ2-7; the table's D call TRBD1 went unverified against the DNA. TRBV21-1 is deemed a pseudogene. The CDR3 contains 16 residues. CDR3 DNA: TGTGCCAGCAGCACCCGGGACAGGGGAAGCTCCTACGAGCAGTACTTC. It encodes CASSTRDRGSSYEQYF.

The chain combines TRBV6-5 with TRBJ2-7, with TRBD2 matching over 10 bases. V lost 2 bases, J lost 4 bases, and 8 bases stayed unmatched. Germline V gene sequence: CDR1 MNHEY, CDR2 SVGAGI. This CDR3 has 16 residues. The CDR3 coding sequence is TGTGCCAGCAGTTACGGGCTAGCGGGAGTGGGATACGAGCAGTACTTC. Translating gives CASSYGLAGVGYEQYF.

This sequence joins TRBV27 and TRBJ2-7; the D gene is possibly TRBD1 (6 bases). There are 14 residues in the CDR3. Germline V CDR1 and CDR2: MNHEY, SMNVEV (reference sequence). V was pared by 6 bases and J by 3 bases, with 15 bases between. This CDR3 reads CASSGNRGFYEQYF. The CDR3, as DNA: TGTGCCAGCAGCGGCAATAGGGGGTTCTACGAGCAGTACTTC.

The V call is TRBV4-1, the J call TRBJ1-1; no clear D. V was trimmed by 4 bases and J by 1 base, leaving 16 bases between them. Germline CDR1 reads MGHRA; CDR2 reads YSYEKL. The CDR3 totals 16 residues. Written as DNA, the CDR3 is TGCGCCAGCAGCCGAACGTTTCAGACGGGGAACACTGAAGCTTTCTTT. Translation: CASSRTFQTGNTEAFF.